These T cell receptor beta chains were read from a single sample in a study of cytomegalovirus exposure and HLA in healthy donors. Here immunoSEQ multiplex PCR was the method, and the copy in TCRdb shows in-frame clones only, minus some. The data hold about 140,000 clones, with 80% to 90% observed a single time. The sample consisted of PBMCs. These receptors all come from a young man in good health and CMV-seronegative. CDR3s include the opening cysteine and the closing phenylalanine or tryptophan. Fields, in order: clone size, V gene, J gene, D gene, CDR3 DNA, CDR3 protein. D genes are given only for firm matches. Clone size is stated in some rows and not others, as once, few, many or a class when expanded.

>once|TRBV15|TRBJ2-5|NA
TGTGCCACCAGCAGAGATCGGCTACTACAAGAGACCCAGTACTTC
CATSRDRLLQETQYF
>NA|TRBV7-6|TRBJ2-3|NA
TGTGCCAGCAGCCTACTCTCCGAGCCCACAGATACGCAGTATTTT
CASSLLSEPTDTQYF
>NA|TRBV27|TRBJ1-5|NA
TGTGCCAGCAGTCTCACCTCGGGAGGGATCCCTGGCAATCAGCCCCAGCATTTT
CASSLTSGGIPGNQPQHF
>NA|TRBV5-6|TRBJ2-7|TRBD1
TGTGCCAGCAGCCCCGGACAGGGGCGCGAGCAGTACTTC
CASSPGQGREQYF
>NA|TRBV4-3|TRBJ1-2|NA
TGCGCCAGCAGCCAAGACCTGGGGGCCTCTGGCTACACCTTC
CASSQDLGASGYTF
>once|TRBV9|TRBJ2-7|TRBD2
TGTGCCAGCAGCCCTATAGGGACTACCTACGAGCAGTACTTC
CASSPIGTTYEQYF
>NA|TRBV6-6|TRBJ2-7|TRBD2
TGTGCCAGCAGTGGGACAGCGGGGGGATCTTACGAGCAGTACTTC
CASSGTAGGSYEQYF
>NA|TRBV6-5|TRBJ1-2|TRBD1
TGTGCCAGCAGGGCAGGGGGCTATGGCTACACCTTC
CASRAGGYGYTF
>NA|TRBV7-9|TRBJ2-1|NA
TGTGCCAGCAGCTTATCTTGGGGGGACTCCTACAATGAGCAGTTCTTC
CASSLSWGDSYNEQFF
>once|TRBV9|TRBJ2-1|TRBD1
TGTGCCAGCAACAGGGGGTTAGGGCTCAATGAGCAGTTCTTC
CASNRGLGLNEQFF
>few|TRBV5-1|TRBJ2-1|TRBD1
TGCGCCAGCACCCTTAGACAGGGGAAGAACAATGAGCAGTTCTTC
CASTLRQGKNNEQFF
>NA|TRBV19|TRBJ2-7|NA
TGTGCCAGTAGTATTGGGGGAGGACATTACTACGAGCAGTACTTC
CASSIGGGHYYEQYF
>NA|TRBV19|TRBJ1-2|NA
TGTGCCAGTAGTATAAACAGGGACTATGGCTACACCTTC
CASSINRDYGYTF
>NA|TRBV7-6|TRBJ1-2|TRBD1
TGTGCCAGCAGCCCCCCGGGACAGCAAACTGATGGCTACACCTTC
CASSPPGQQTDGYTF
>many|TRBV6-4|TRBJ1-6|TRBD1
TGTGCCAGCAGTGATATCCGGGACAGGGTCGGGGAATCACCCCTCCACTTT
CASSDIRDRVGESPLHF
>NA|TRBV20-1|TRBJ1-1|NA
TGCAGTGCTAGCAAGCAGGGGAAAACTTTCTTT
CSASKQGKTFF
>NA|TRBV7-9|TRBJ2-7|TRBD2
TGTGCCAGCAGCCTGGCCCGACTAGCGGGGGGACCAACGTCCTACGAGCAGTACTTC
CASSLARLAGGPTSYEQYF
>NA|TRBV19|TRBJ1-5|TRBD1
TGTGCCAGTAGTGCCCTAATTCCAGGGGGCAGACAGCCCCAGCATTTT
CASSALIPGGRQPQHF
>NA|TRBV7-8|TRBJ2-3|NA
TGTGCCAGCAGCTTCAGGGGCGGAGATACGCAGTATTTT
CASSFRGGDTQYF
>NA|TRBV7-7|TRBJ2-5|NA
TGTGCCAGCGGACCCAGGGGAGGGGAAGAGACCCAGTACTTC
CASGPRGGEETQYF
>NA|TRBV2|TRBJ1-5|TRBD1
TGTGCCAGCATGACAGACCGGGACAGGGTGGGTCAGCCCCAGCATTTT
CASMTDRDRVGQPQHF
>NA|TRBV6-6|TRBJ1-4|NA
TGTGCCAGCAGTTACTCGTGGGGAGATAATGAAAAACTGTTTTTT
CASSYSWGDNEKLFF
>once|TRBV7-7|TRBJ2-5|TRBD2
TGTGCCAGCAGCAAACTAGCGGGAGAGGGGGAGACCCAGTACTTC
CASSKLAGEGETQYF
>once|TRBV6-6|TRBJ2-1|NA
TGTGCCAACAGTCAGGGATGGGGTGAGCAGTTCTTC
CANSQGWGEQFF
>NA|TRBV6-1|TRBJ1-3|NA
TGTGCCAGCAGTGAAGCCAGGACTTTATATTTT
CASSEARTLYF
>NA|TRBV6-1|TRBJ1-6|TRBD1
TGTGCCAGCAGCGCTTCCCAGGGGGTCAATTCACCCCTCCACTTT
CASSASQGVNSPLHF
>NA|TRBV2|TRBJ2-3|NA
TGTGCCAGCAGTGAAGGGGCTAGCGTCCGCACAGATACGCAGTATTTT
CASSEGASVRTDTQYF
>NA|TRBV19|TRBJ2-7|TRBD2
TGTGCCAGTAGTACCCTAGCGGGATCCTACGAGCAGTACTTC
CASSTLAGSYEQYF
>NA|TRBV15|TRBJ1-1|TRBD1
TGTGCCACCAGCAGACTATCTCGGGACAGTACCTATAGGGCTGAAGCTTTCTTT
CATSRLSRDSTYRAEAFF
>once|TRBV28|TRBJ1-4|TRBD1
TGTGCCAGCAGTCTCACAGGGGGGGGGAATGAAAAACTGTTTTTT
CASSLTGGGNEKLFF
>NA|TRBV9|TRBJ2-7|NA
TGTGCCAGCAGCGTAGGACTCTCCTACGAGCAGTACTTC
CASSVGLSYEQYF
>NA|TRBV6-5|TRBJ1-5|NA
TGTGCCAGCAGTTTTGCTATCAATCAGCCCCAGCATTTT
CASSFAINQPQHF